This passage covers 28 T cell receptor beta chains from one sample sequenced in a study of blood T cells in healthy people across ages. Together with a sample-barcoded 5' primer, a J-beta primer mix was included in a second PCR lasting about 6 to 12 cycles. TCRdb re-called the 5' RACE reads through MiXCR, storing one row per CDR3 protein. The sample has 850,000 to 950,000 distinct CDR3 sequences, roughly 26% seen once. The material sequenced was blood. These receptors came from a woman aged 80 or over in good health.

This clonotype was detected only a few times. The CDR3 nucleotides read TGTGCCAGCAGCGTAGAGGTTGGGGATACGCAGTATTTT. Its translation: CASSVEVGDTQYF. This sequence joins TRBV9 and TRBJ2-3; D is ambiguous. The V end lost 0 bases, the J end lost 6 bases, and 8 bases lay between the germline ends. CDR1 is SGDLS and CDR2 is YYNGEE in the germline V gene. The CDR3 sequence is 13 residues long. The complete variable domain, with remaining parts taken from reference TRBV9 and TRBJ2-3, reads DSGVTQTPKHLITATGQRVTLRCSPRSGDLSVYWYQQSLDQGLQFLIQYYNGEERAKGNILERFSAQQFPDLHSELNLSSLELGDSALYFCASSVEVGDTQYFGPGTRLTVL.

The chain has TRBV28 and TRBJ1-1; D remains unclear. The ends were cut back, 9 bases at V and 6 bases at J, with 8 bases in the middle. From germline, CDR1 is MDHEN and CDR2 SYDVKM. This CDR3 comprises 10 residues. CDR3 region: CARAGAEAFF. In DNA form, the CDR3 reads TGTGCCAGGGCTGGGGCTGAAGCTTTCTTT.

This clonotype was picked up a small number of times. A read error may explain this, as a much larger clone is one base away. The CDR3 DNA reads TGTGCCTGCAGCTTAGATTCTCTAGCGGCCTACTACAATGAGCAGTTCTTC. It encodes CACSLDSLAAYYNEQFF. The chain has TRBV11-2 and TRBJ2-1; 7 bases line up with TRBD2. The CDR3 has 17 amino acids. CDR1 is SGHAT, CDR2 FQNNGV, per germline. Drawing the rest from reference TRBV11-2 and TRBJ2-1, the complete variable domain is EAGVAQSPRYKIIEKRQSVAFWCNPISGHATLYWYQQILGQGPKLLIQFQNNGVVDDSQLPKDRFSAERLKGVDSTLKIQPAKLEDSAVYLCACSLDSLAAYYNEQFFGPGTRLTVL.

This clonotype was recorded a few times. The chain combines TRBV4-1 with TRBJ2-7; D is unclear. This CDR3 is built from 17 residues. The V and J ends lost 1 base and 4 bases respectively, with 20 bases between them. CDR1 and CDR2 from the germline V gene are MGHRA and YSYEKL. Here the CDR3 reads CASSQGSQRLYAYEQYF. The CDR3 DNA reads TGCGCCAGCAGCCAAGGTAGTCAGCGTTTGTACGCTTACGAGCAGTACTTC.

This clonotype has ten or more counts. The CDR3, as DNA: TGCGCCAGCAGCTTAAGCTGGCTCGGGGCCAACGTCCTGACTTTC. It is translated as CASSLSWLGANVLTF. The chain recombines TRBV5-1 with TRBJ2-6; D is ambiguous. V was trimmed by 2 bases and J by 4 bases, leaving 10 bases between them. CDR1 is SGHRS and CDR2 is YFSETQ in the germline V gene. This CDR3 region has 15 residues. The full variable domain, its missing parts supplied by reference TRBV5-1 and TRBJ2-6, is KAGVTQTPRYLIKTRGQQVTLSCSPISGHRSVSWYQQTPGQGLQFLFEYFSETQRNKGNFPGRFSGRQFSNSRSEMNVSTLELGDSALYLCASSLSWLGANVLTFGAGSRLTVL.

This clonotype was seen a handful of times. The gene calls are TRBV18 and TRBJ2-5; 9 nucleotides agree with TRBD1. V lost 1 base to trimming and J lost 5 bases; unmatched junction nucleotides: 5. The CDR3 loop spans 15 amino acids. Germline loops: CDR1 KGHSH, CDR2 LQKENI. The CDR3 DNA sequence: TGTGCCAGCTCACCACAACAGGGGGCCGCGGAGACCCAGTACTTC. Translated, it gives CASSPQQGAAETQYF.

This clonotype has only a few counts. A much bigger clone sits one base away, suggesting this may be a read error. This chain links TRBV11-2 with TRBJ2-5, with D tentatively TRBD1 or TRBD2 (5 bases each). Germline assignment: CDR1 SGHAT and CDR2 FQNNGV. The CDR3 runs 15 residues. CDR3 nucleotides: TGTGCCAGCAGCTTAGGTCCGTGGGACCAAGAGGCCCAGTACTTC. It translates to CASSLGPWDQEAQYF.

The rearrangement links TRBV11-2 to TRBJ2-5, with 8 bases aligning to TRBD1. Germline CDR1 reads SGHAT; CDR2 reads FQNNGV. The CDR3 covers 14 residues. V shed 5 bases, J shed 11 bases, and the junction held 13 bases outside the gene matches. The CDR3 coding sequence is TGTGCCAGCAGCCTTGGTAGTGGACAGGGTAGGCAGTACTTC. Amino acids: CASSLGSGQGRQYF.

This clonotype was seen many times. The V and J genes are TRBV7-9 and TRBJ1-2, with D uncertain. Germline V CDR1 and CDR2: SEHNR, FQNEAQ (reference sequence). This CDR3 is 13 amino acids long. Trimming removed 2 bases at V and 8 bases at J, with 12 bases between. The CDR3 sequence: CASSLLPGDGYTF. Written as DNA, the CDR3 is TGTGCCAGCAGCTTATTGCCCGGCGACGGCTACACCTTC.

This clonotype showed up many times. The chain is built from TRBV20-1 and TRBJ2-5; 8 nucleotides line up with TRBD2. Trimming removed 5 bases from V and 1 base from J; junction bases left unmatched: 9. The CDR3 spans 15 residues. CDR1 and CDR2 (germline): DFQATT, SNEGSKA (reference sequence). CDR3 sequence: CSAPARGGPQETQYF. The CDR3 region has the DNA TGCAGTGCTCCAGCTCGGGGGGGCCCCCAAGAGACCCAGTACTTC.

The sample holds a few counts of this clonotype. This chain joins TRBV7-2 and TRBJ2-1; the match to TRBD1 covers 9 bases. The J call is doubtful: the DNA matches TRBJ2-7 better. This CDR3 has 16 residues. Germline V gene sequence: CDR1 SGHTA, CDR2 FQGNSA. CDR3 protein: CASSPQGAVSYNEQYF. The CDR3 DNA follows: TGTGCCAGCAGCCCACAGGGGGCAGTCTCCTACAATGAGCAGTACTTC.

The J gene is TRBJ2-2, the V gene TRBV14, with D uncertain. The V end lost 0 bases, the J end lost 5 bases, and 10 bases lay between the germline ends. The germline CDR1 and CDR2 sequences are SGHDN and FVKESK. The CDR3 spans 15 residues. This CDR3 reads CASSQEKLQTGELFF. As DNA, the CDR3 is TGTGCCAGCAGCCAAGAGAAGTTGCAAACCGGGGAGCTGTTTTTT.

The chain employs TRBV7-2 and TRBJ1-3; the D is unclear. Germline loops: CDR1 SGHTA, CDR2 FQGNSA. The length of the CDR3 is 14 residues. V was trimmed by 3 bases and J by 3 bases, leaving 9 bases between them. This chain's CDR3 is CASSFSTSGNTIYF. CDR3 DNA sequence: TGTGCCAGCAGCTTCAGTACGAGTGGAAACACCATATATTTT.

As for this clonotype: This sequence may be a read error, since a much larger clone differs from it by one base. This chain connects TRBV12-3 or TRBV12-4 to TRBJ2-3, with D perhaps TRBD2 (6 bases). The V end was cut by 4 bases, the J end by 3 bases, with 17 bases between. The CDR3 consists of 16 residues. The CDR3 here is CASSSNRRLVTDTQYF. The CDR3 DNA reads TGTGCCAGCAGTTCGAATCGTAGACTAGTGACAGATACGCAGTATTTT.

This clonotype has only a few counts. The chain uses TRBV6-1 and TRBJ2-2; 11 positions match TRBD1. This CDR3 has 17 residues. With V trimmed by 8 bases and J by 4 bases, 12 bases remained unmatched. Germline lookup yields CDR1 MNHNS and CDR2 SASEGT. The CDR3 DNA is TGTGCCAGCGGCCCTTCCGGGACAGGGGGGCGCACCGGGGAGCTGTTTTTT. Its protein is CASGPSGTGGRTGELFF.

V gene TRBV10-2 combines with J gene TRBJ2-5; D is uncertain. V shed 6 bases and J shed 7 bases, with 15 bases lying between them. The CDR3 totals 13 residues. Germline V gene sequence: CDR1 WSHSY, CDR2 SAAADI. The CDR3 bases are TGCGCCAGCAGCCTACATAGGGTAGGGACCCAGTACTTC. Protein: CASSLHRVGTQYF.

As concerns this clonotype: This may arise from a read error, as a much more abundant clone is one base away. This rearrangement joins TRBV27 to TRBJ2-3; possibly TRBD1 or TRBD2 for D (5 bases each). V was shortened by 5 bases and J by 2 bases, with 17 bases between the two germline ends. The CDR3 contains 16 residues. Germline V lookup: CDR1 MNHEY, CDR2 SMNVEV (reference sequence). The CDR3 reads CASSALLVGDTDTQYF. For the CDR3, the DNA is TGTGCCAGCAGTGCCCTACTAGTGGGGGACACAGATACGCAGTATTTT.

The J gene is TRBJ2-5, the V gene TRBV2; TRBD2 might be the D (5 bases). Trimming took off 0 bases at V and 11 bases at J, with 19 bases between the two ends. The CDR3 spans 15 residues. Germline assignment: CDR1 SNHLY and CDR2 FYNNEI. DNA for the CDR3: TGTGCCAGCAGTGAAGCGCTTCCGGGGTACAATGAGCAGTACTTC. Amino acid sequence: CASSEALPGYNEQYF.

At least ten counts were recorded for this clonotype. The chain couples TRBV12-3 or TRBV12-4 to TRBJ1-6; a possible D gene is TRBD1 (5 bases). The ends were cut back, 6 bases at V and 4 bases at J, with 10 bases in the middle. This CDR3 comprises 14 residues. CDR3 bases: TGTGCCAGCAGGGAGGGGACGTATAATTCACCCCTCCACTTT. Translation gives CASREGTYNSPLHF.

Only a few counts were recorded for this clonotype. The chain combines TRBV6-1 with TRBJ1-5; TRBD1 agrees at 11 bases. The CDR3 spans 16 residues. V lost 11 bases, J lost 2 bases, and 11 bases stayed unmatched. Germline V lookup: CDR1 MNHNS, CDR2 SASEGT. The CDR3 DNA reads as TGTGCCGGGGGTCCGGGACAGGGGGTAGGCAATCAGCCCCAGCATTTT. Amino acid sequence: CAGGPGQGVGNQPQHF.

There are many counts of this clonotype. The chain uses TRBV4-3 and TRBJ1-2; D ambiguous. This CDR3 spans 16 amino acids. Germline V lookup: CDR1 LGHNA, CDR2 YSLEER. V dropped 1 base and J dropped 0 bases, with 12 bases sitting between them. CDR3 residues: CASSQGTSPTNYGYTF. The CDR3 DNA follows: TGCGCCAGCAGCCAAGGAACAAGCCCTACTAACTATGGCTACACCTTC.

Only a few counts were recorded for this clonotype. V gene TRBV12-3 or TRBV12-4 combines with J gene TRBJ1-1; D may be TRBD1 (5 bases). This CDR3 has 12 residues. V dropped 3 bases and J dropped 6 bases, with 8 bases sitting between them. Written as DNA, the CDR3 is TGTGCCAGCAGTTTTATGGGGGCTGAAGCTTTCTTT. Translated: CASSFMGAEAFF.

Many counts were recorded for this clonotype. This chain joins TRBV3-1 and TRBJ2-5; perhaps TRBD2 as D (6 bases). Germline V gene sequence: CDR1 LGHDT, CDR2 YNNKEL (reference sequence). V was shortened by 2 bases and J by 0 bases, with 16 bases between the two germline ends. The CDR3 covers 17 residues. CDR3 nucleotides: TGTGCCAGCAGCCAAACCGGCGGCGCGGGGTACCAAGAGACCCAGTACTTC. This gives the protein CASSQTGGAGYQETQYF.

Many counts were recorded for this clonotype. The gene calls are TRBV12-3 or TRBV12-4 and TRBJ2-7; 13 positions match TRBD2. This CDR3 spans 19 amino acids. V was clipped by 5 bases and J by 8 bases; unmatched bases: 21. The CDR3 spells CASSPRFRTSGGPSTKQYF. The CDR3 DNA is TGTGCCAGCAGTCCTCGATTCCGGACTAGCGGGGGCCCCTCAACTAAGCAGTACTTC.

The CDR3 nucleotides are TGTGCCAGCTCGGTTGGAGCAGATACGCAGTATTTT. It yields the protein CASSVGADTQYF. The V gene is TRBV18, the J gene TRBJ2-3; D remains ambiguous. CDR1 and CDR2 from the germline V gene are KGHSH and LQKENI. There are 12 residues in the CDR3. Trimming removed 6 bases from V and 4 bases from J, with 8 bases in between.

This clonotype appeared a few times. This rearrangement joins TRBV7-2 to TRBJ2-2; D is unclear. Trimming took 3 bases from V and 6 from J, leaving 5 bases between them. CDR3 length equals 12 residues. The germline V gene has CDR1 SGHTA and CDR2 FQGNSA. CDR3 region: CASSFVPGELFF. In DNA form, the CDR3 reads TGTGCCAGCAGCTTTGTACCCGGGGAGCTGTTTTTT.

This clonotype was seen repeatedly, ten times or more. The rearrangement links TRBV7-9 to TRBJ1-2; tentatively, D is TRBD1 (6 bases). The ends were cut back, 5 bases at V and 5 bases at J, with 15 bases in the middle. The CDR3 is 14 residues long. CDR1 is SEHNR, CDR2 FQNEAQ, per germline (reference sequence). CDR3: CASSMTGGRYGYTF. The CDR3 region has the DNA TGTGCCAGCAGCATGACAGGAGGGAGGTATGGCTACACCTTC.

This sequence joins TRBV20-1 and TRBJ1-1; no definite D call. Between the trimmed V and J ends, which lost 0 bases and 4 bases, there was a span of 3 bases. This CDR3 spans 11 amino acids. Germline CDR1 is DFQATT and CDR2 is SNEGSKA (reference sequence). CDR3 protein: CSAREGTEAFF. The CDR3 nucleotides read TGCAGTGCTAGAGAGGGCACTGAAGCTTTCTTT.